This T cell receptor (beta chain) derives from a study of blood T cell repertoires in COVID-19. Study information: Samples of COVID-19 (acute and convalescent) were obtained from the United States, Italy and Spain. From T cells, B-cell-depleted T cells, or PBMCs came the material, which was cDNA or gDNA.

Original analysis: The assay estimated nucleated cells by amplifying reference gene primers. Repertoires were generated with immunoSEQ multiplex PCR, while TCRdb's copy carries only in-frame clones and drops some. V and J calls plus clone size are reproduced from that table; the DNA served to infer D and trimming. The table has tens of thousands of clones, about 81% seen once. This TCR was recovered from a man aged 80 or over with acute or convalescent COVID-19. Sequencing was carried out using peripheral blood.

The CDR3 sequence: CASKHREPYEQYF. The CDR3 DNA is TGTGCCAGCAAGCACAGGGAGCCCTACGAGCAGTACTTC. The chain has TRBV6-5 and TRBJ2-7, with D possibly TRBD1 on 6 matching bases. CDR1 and CDR2 (germline): MNHEY, SVGAGI. Trimming took off 7 bases at V and 2 bases at J, with 12 bases between the two ends. The CDR3 has 13 residues.